This T cell receptor (beta chain) was sequenced during a study of T cell responses to AZD1222 COVID-19 vaccine. Second-dose intervals of approximately 4 or approximately 12 weeks were pooled. The study's findings and limits: Donors were chiefly white British, with a greater number of females, and clonal diversity was perhaps underestimated. Baseline testing showed seropositivity in only a handful of AZD1222 recipients. After the peak T cell response, and only then, were repertoires sampled.

Germline V CDR1 and CDR2: SGHTA, FQGNSA. The V gene lost 1 base and the J gene lost 9 bases, with 15 bases spanning the gap. The CDR3 length is 14 residues. The data were produced by immunoSEQ multiplex PCR, yet TCRdb's version contains in-frame clones alone and is incomplete. Of some 120,000 clones in the sample, about 92% were seen once. In regard to this clone: Its antigen is not known.

The sequence derives from an adult who received the AZD1222 COVID-19 vaccine. Sequencing used peripheral blood, obtained 28 days after the second AZD1222 dose. V usage is TRBV7-2 and J usage is TRBJ2-5, with a possible D match to TRBD2 (6 bases). The CDR3 DNA sequence: TGTGCCAGCAGCTTAGGGGGGACTCTTGAGGCCCAGTACTTC. Encoded protein: CASSLGGTLEAQYF. Looking up the rest from reference TRBV7-2 and TRBJ2-5 gives the full variable domain: GAGVSQSPSNKVTEKGKDVELRCDPISGHTALYWYRQSLGQGLEFLIYFQGNSAPDKSGLPSDRFSAERTGGSVSTLTIQRTQQEDSAVYLCASSLGGTLEAQYFGPGTRLLVL.